The clone carrying this T cell receptor beta chain came up once. This sample is drawn from a study of blood T cell repertoires in COVID-19. Clones were read by immunoSEQ multiplex PCR, and TCRdb kept only the in-frame ones, dropping some. Found here are about 300,000 clones, 75% to 90% of them singletons; the top ten hold approximately 4.2%. V was clipped by 0 bases and J by 0 bases, with 27 bases between them. The CDR3 loop spans 22 amino acids. Sequencing was carried out using peripheral blood. The rearrangement uses TRBV23-1 and TRBJ1-5; D not certain. TRBV23-1 is placed among ORFs of uncertain function. This TCR was recovered from a man in his forties or fifties with acute or convalescent COVID-19. The CDR3: CASSQSRGGPNPPYLSNQPQHF. CDR3 in DNA: TGCGCCAGCAGTCAATCCCGGGGAGGGCCAAACCCCCCTTATCTTAGCAATCAGCCCCAGCATTTT.